These 16 T cell receptor beta chains were sequenced from one sample in a study of T-cell memory formation after mild COVID-19 listed by TCRdb under 2021. Library preparation employed 5' RACE. TCRdb names Illumina NovaSeq 6000 as the instrument used. Through fastp at Q25 and MiXCR, TCRdb rebuilt clones from the public reads, retaining in-frame beta chains. All rows with the same CDR3 protein become a single entry with the most common DNA and genes. Within this sample are under 300,000 distinct CDR3 sequences, with over 7% of them counted one time only. 22% of the sample belongs to the ten largest clones. The material sequenced was PBMCs or a T cell subset sorted from them (not recorded which). The receptors come from a man aged 18 to 30 who had mild COVID-19 (a few samples of this study predate the infection). The sample titles of this study are shuffled in the database, so cell type and time point are left out; the donor was told from shared clones.

The V call is TRBV5-1, the J call TRBJ2-3; TRBD1 matches 8 bases. From germline, CDR1 is SGHRS and CDR2 YFSETQ. After removal of 0 bases from V and 2 bases from J, the junction contained 2 bases not matched to a gene. The CDR3 is 15 amino acids. CDR3 bases: TGCGCCAGCAGCTTGGGGGACAGGACCACAGATACGCAGTATTTT. Its translation: CASSLGDRTTDTQYF.

A few counts support this clonotype. The chain combines TRBV5-1 with TRBJ2-4; TRBD1 matches at 8 bases. The CDR3 is 14 residues long. Germline CDR1 is SGHRS and CDR2 is YFSETQ. Trimming took 1 base from V and 6 from J; bases not matched to a gene: 3. Here the CDR3 reads CASSLSGGVNIQYF. DNA for the CDR3: TGCGCCAGCAGCTTGTCAGGGGGCGTAAACATTCAGTACTTC.

V and J are TRBV5-1 and TRBJ1-1; possibly TRBD1 for D (6 bases). Per the germline V gene, CDR1 is SGHRS and CDR2 is YFSETQ. The length of the CDR3 is 18 residues. V gave up 7 bases and J gave up 1 base, with 26 bases separating them. The CDR3 sequence: CASGPTSGHLLGNTEAFF. Written as DNA, the CDR3 is TGCGCCAGCGGCCCTACCTCGGGACACCTCCTAGGGAACACTGAAGCTTTCTTT. The variable domain in full, with the rest retrieved from reference TRBV5-1 and TRBJ1-1, is KAGVTQTPRYLIKTRGQQVTLSCSPISGHRSVSWYQQTPGQGLQFLFEYFSETQRNKGNFPGRFSGRQFSNSRSEMNVSTLELGDSALYLCASGPTSGHLLGNTEAFFGQGTRLTVV.

This clonotype was seen only a few times. The chain recombines TRBV7-2 with TRBJ2-5; 8 bases line up with TRBD2. With V trimmed by 6 bases and J by 7 bases, 10 bases remained unmatched. Germline V gene data show CDR1 as SGHTA and CDR2 as FQGNSA. CDR3 size: 14 residues. CDR3 DNA sequence: TGTGCCAGCAGGGTGGAGCGGGGGCCGGGGACCCAGTACTTC. It codes for CASRVERGPGTQYF.

J is TRBJ2-7 and V is TRBV7-9, with TRBD1 identical over 7 bases. There are 13 residues in the CDR3. The germline gives CDR1 SEHNR, CDR2 FQNEAQ (reference sequence). Germline trimming cut 2 bases from V and 6 bases from J; bases unmatched to any gene: 4. CDR3 DNA: TGTGCCAGCAGCTTATTGGGACAGAGCGAGCAGTACTTC. It translates to CASSLLGQSEQYF.

In its sample, this clonotype was seen a few times. Here the CDR3 DNA reads TGTGCCAGCAGGCCCCAGGGGACTAGCACAGATACGCAGTATTTT. Translating gives CASRPQGTSTDTQYF. V is TRBV12-3 or TRBV12-4 and J is TRBJ2-3; D is tentatively TRBD1 or TRBD2 (6 bases each). The CDR3 has 15 residues. V gave up 6 bases and J gave up 0 bases, with 13 bases separating them.

The chain employs TRBV6-5 and TRBJ1-4; the match to TRBD1 covers 12 bases. Trimming cost V 0 bases and J 6 bases; bases outside gene matches: 5. Looked up from germline, CDR1 is MNHEY and CDR2 is SVGAGI. The CDR3 is 17 amino acids. As DNA, the CDR3 is TGTGCCAGCAGTTACTCGGGACAGGGGGCAGCTTATGAAAAACTGTTTTTT. It codes for CASSYSGQGAAYEKLFF.

This clonotype has more than one count but fewer than ten. The V call is TRBV27, the J call TRBJ1-1; D remains ambiguous. Germline CDR1 MNHEY, CDR2 SMNVEV (reference sequence). The CDR3 extends over 13 amino acids. Between the trimmed V and J ends, which lost 3 bases and 6 bases, there was a span of 11 bases. As DNA, the CDR3 is TGTGCCAGCAGTTTTCTGGGTAACGCTGAAGCTTTCTTT. Protein: CASSFLGNAEAFF.

This clonotype came up many times. The chain employs TRBV7-2 and TRBJ2-7, with 7 bases fitting TRBD1. V trimming: 0 bases; J trimming: 6 bases; junction bases outside the gene matches: 8. The CDR3 sequence is 15 residues long. Germline V lookup: CDR1 SGHTA, CDR2 FQGNSA. The CDR3 reads CASSLALTGLFEQYV. In DNA form, the CDR3 reads TGTGCCAGCAGCTTAGCCTTGACAGGGCTATTCGAGCAGTACGTC.

The sample holds many counts of this clonotype. The rearrangement links TRBV7-9 to TRBJ2-5, with TRBD2 identical over 7 bases. Germline CDR1 and CDR2: SEHNR and FQNEAQ (reference sequence). V lost 5 bases, J lost 7 bases, and 4 bases stayed unmatched. The CDR3 covers 12 residues. CDR3 sequence reads: CASSPRGVTQYF. The CDR3 region has the DNA TGTGCCAGCAGCCCCCGGGGGGTGACCCAGTACTTC.

The V call is TRBV4-1, the J call TRBJ1-5; D gene ambiguous. This CDR3 contains 15 residues. Deletions cut 3 bases from V and 1 base from J, with 10 bases between. Germline assignment: CDR1 MGHRA and CDR2 YSYEKL. CDR3 in amino acids: CASSQRTPSNQPQHF. The CDR3 nucleotides read TGCGCCAGCAGCCAGAGAACACCGAGCAATCAGCCCCAGCATTTT.

This clonotype turned up a few times. The chain is built from TRBV6-5 and TRBJ1-1; D perhaps matches TRBD1 (6 bases). Looked up from germline, CDR1 is MNHEY and CDR2 is SVGAGI. The V end lost 8 bases, the J end lost 0 bases, and 19 bases lay between the germline ends. This CDR3 is built from 16 residues. The CDR3 spells CASGLWAGEMNTEAFF. The CDR3 region has the DNA TGTGCCAGCGGCCTCTGGGCAGGGGAGATGAACACTGAAGCTTTCTTT.

In this sample, this clonotype turned up many times. The J gene is TRBJ2-7, the V gene TRBV20-1; 8 nucleotides match TRBD1. The CDR3 is 13 amino acids. Germline assignment: CDR1 DFQATT and CDR2 SNEGSKA (reference sequence). The chain's CDR3 is CSPRDRRSYEQYF. CDR3 bases: TGCAGCCCTCGGGACAGGAGATCCTACGAGCAGTACTTC.

This clonotype was detected many times. The chain recombines TRBV20-1 with TRBJ1-1; D is perhaps TRBD1 (5 bases). The V end lost 1 base, the J end lost 7 bases, and 19 bases lay between the germline ends. The CDR3 is 15 amino acids. Germline CDR1 reads DFQATT; CDR2 reads SNEGSKA (reference sequence). The CDR3 spells CSARVRVSSGGEAFF. CDR3 bases: TGCAGTGCTAGAGTCAGGGTTAGTTCTGGTGGTGAAGCTTTCTTT.

The V gene is TRBV5-1, the J gene TRBJ2-7; 8 positions match TRBD2. V was pared by 5 bases and J by 3 bases, with 7 bases of the junction left unmatched. CDR1 and CDR2 from the germline V gene are SGHRS and YFSETQ. The CDR3 totals 14 residues. CDR3 DNA: TGCGCCAGCAGGCGTTGGCGGGGGGACTACGAGCAGTACGTC. It translates to CASRRWRGDYEQYV.

The V call is TRBV7-9, the J call TRBJ2-3; 11 bases are shared with TRBD2. CDR3 size: 17 residues. V shed 5 bases and J 2 bases; nucleotides not matched to a gene: 9. Germline assignment: CDR1 SEHNR and CDR2 FQNEAQ (reference sequence). As DNA, the CDR3 is TGTGCCAGCAGCAAAGGAGGGACTAGCGGATTCACAGATACGCAGTATTTT. Its translation: CASSKGGTSGFTDTQYF.